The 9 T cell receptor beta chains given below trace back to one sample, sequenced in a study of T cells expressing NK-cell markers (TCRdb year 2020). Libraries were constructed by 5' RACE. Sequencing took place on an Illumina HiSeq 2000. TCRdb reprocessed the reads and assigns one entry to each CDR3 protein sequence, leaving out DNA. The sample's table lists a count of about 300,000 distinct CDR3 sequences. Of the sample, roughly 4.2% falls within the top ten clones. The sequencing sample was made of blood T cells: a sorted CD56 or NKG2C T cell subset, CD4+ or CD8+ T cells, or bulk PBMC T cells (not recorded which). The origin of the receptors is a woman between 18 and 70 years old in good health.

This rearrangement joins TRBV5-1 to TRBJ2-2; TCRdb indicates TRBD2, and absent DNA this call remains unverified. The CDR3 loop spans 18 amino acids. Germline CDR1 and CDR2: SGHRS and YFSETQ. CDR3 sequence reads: CASSLLPGTSGGTGELFF. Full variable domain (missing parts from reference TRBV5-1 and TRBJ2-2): KAGVTQTPRYLIKTRGQQVTLSCSPISGHRSVSWYQQTPGQGLQFLFEYFSETQRNKGNFPGRFSGRQFSNSRSEMNVSTLELGDSALYLCASSLLPGTSGGTGELFFGEGSRLTVL.

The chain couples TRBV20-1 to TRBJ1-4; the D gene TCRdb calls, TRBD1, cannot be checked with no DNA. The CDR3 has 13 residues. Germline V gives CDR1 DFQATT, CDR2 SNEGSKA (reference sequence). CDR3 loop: CSAGGQGGEKLFF.

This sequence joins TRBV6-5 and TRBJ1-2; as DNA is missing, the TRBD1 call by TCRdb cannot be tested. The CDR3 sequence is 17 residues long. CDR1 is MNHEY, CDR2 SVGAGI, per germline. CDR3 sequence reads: CASSYIGQGEANYGYTF.

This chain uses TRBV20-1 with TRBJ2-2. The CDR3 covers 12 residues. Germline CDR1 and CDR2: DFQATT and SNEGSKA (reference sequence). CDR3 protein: CSATPNTGELFF.

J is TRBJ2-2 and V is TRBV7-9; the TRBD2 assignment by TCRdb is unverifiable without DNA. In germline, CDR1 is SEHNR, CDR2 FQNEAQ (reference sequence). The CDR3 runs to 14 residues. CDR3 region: CASSPRALTGELFF.

The CDR3 is CASSPDAREVRDNEQFF. This chain joins TRBV7-8 and TRBJ2-1; no DNA is available, so the TRBD1 call from TCRdb remains unchecked. CDR1 and CDR2 (germline): SGHVS, FQNEAQ. The CDR3 is 17 residues long. The full variable domain, completed using reference TRBV7-8 and TRBJ2-1, is GAGVSQSPRYKVAKRGQDVALRCDPISGHVSLFWYQQALGQGPEFLTYFQNEAQLDKSGLPSDRFFAERPEGSVSTLKIQRTQQEDSAVYLCASSPDAREVRDNEQFFGPGTRLTVL.

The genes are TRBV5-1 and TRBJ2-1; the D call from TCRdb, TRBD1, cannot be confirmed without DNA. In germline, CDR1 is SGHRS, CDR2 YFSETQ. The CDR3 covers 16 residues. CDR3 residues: CASSLAGTGVYNEQFF.

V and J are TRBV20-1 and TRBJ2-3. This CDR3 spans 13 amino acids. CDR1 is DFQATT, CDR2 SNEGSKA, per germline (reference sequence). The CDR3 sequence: CSARFGGTDTQYF.

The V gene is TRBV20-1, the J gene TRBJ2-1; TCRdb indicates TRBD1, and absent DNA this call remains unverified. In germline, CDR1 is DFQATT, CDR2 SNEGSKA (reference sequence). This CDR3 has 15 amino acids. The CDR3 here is CSARGTGRGRNEQFF.